This T cell receptor beta chain was retrieved from a study of T-cell memory formation after mild COVID-19. The overall study: Largely donor-specific sequence clusters came from a couple of donors.

Of note for this clonotype: Its antigen is undetermined.

In germline, CDR1 is MNHNS, CDR2 SASEGT. Trimming took off 2 bases at V and 4 bases at J, with 15 bases between the two ends. CDR3 length equals 16 residues. TCRdb called the 5' RACE reads again in MiXCR, with one record for every CDR3 protein. The sample consists of over 350,000 distinct CDR3 sequences, roughly 24% of them appearing once. Regarding the study as a whole: Pre-infection memory held some responding clones, suggesting pre-existing cross-reactive T cells responded.

Sequences were obtained from PBMCs or a T cell subset sorted from them (not recorded which). The clonotype originates from an adult woman who had mild COVID-19 (a few samples of this study predate the infection). Cell type and time point are not known. The chain has TRBV6-1 and TRBJ1-5, with D possibly being TRBD1 (5 bases). The CDR3 here is CASSERGIGGNQPQHF. CDR3 DNA sequence: TGTGCCAGCAGTGAAAGAGGTATCGGGGGGAATCAGCCCCAGCATTTT.